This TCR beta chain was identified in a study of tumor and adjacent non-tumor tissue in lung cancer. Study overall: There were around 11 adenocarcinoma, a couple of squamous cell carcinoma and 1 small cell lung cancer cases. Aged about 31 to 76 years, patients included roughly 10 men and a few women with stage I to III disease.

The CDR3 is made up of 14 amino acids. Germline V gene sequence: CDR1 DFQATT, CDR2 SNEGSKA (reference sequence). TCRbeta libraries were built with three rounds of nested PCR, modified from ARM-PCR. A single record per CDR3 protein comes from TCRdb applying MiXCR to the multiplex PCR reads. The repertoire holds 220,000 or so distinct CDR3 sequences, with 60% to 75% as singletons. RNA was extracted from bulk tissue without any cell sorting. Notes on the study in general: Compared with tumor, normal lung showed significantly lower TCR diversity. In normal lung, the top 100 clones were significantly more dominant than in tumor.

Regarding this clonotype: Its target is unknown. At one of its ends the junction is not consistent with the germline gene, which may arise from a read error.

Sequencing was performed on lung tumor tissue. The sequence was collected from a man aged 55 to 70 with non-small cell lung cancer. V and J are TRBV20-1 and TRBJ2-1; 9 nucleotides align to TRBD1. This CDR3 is CSASHDRGFNEHFF. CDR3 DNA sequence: TGCAGTGCTAGTCATGACAGGGGGTTCAATGAGCACTTCTTC.